This TCR beta chain appears in the sequencing data of a study of beta chain features in type 1 diabetes. Study as a whole: The number of sorted cells examined across all samples was approximately 110,000,000.

Unmatched junction bases numbered 5, after V lost 2 bases and J lost 14 bases. CDR3 length equals 12 residues. Study-level results: Among patients with Type 1 diabetes, TCRB CDR3s were moderately but significantly shorter in every one of the four CD4+ subsets. HLA influence on TCRB rearrangement stayed unresolved here. An over-representation of cells with high TCR expression could result from cDNA sequencing.

Expressed TCRB transcripts were sequenced because the entire RNA isolate underwent reverse transcription. The data were produced by immunoSEQ multiplex PCR, yet TCRdb's version contains in-frame clones alone and is incomplete. Among 600,000 to 700,000 clones listed, roughly 12% were seen once. A note on this clone: Antigen specificity is unknown.

This sequence originates from a man aged 30 to 45 with type 1 diabetes. The specimen sequenced was naive CD4+ T cells from blood. The rearrangement links TRBV23-1 to TRBJ2-1; 8 bases map to TRBD2. TRBV23-1 is given ORF status, its function remaining uncertain. CDR3: CASSQTGTSKFF. The DNA for the CDR3 is TGCGCCAGCAGTCAAACCGGGACTAGTAAGTTCTTC.